These 25 T cell receptor beta chains were all obtained from the same sample, sequenced in a study of blood T cell repertoires in COVID-19. Method: immunoSEQ multiplex PCR; TCRdb's copy keeps in-frame clones and lacks some. The table records a few hundred thousand clones, more than 85% of them present only once. Sequencing was carried out using PBMCs or T cells enriched from blood (not recorded which). The receptors stem from a woman aged 55-70 years who had recovered from COVID-19.

The chain employs TRBV21-1 and TRBJ1-6; the DNA was not compared with TRBD1, the D call given in the table. TRBV21-1 constitutes a pseudogene. The length of the CDR3 is 15 residues. CDR3 residues: CASSNGQGRDSPLHF. CDR3 nucleotides: TGTGCCAGCAGCAACGGACAGGGAAGAGATTCACCCCTCCACTTT.

The DNA for the CDR3 is TGTGCCAGCAGCCGTCAGACAGAGCCTGAAAAACTGTTTTTT. Translated: CASSRQTEPEKLFF. The rearrangement joins TRBV7-9 to TRBJ1-4, with D possibly matching TRBD1 (5 bases). The germline V gene encodes CDR1 SEHNR and CDR2 FQNEAQ (reference sequence). This CDR3 has 14 amino acids. The V end was cut by 5 bases, the J end by 7 bases, with 14 bases between. Full variable domain (remainder filled in from reference TRBV7-9 and TRBJ1-4): DTGVSQNPRHKITKRGQNVTFRCDPISEHNRLYWYRQTLGQGPEFLTYFQNEAQLEKSRLLSDRFSAERPKGSFSTLEIQRTEQGDSAMYLCASSRQTEPEKLFFGSGTQLSVL.

V and J are TRBV11-3 and TRBJ2-1; TRBD2 matches 7 bases. Germline V lookup: CDR1 SGHNT, CDR2 YENEEA. Losses at the gene ends were 4 bases for V and 7 bases for J; bases not matched to a gene: 10. CDR3 length: 15 residues. The DNA for the CDR3 is TGTGCCAGCAGCTCCGGGCTTAAGCGGGGAAATGAGCAGTTCTTC. The encoded protein is CASSSGLKRGNEQFF.

The V call is TRBV28, the J call TRBJ1-2; 8 nucleotides match TRBD1. The CDR3 sequence is 14 residues long. The germline CDR1 and CDR2 sequences are MDHEN and SYDVKM. The ends lost 3 bases at V and 5 bases at J; junction bases unmatched: 5. The CDR3 DNA is TGTGCCAGCAGTTTCTCAGGGGGCGTTTATGGCTACACCTTC. Its translation is CASSFSGGVYGYTF.

The CDR3 protein is CASRDTRGGAGNTIYF. CDR3 in DNA: TGTGCCAGCAGAGACACCAGGGGAGGGGCTGGAAACACCATATATTTT. This chain uses TRBV3-1 (or the pseudogene TRBV3-2) with TRBJ1-3; weak D call: TRBD1 (6 bases). Germline V gene data show CDR1 as LGHDT and CDR2 as YNNKEL (reference sequence). Trimming took 6 bases from V and 2 from J, leaving 17 bases between them. This CDR3 comprises 16 residues.

V and J are TRBV4-1 and TRBJ1-2; D is possibly TRBD1 (6 bases). The CDR3 is 14 residues long. With 1 base removed from V and 8 bases from J, the gap between germline ends came to 14 bases. CDR1 and CDR2 (germline): MGHRA, YSYEKL. DNA of the CDR3: TGCGCCAGCAGCCAAGGCCGGGGGGGGCCGGGCTACACCTTC. Amino acid sequence: CASSQGRGGPGYTF.

The chain combines TRBV7-8 with TRBJ1-6; 7 bases are shared with TRBD1. This CDR3 has 14 amino acids. Trimming at V came to 5 bases and at J to 11 bases, leaving 9 bases not matched to a gene. Germline values: CDR1 SGHVS, CDR2 FQNEAQ. The CDR3 region is CASSTRGQDPPLHF. The CDR3 DNA sequence: TGTGCCAGCAGCACGAGAGGACAGGACCCACCCCTCCACTTT.

This chain joins TRBV30 and TRBJ1-1; no clear D. Between the trimmed V and J ends, which lost 0 bases and 0 bases, there was a span of 5 bases. Looked up from germline, CDR1 is GTSNPN and CDR2 is SVGIG (reference sequence). The CDR3 runs to 13 residues. The CDR3 DNA follows: TGTGCCTGGAGTGTCGAGATGAACACTGAAGCTTTCTTT. Its translation: CAWSVEMNTEAFF. Filled out from reference TRBV30 and TRBJ1-1, the complete variable domain reads SQTIHQWPATLVQPVGSPLSLECTVEGTSNPNLYWYRQAAGRGLQLLFYSVGIGQISSEVPQNLSASRPQDRQFILSSKKLLLSDSGFYLCAWSVEMNTEAFFGQGTRLTVV.

V usage is TRBV28 and J usage is TRBJ1-1; 7 bases match TRBD1. Trimming cost V 8 bases and J 0 bases; bases outside gene matches: 3. The CDR3 extends over 13 amino acids. The germline gives CDR1 MDHEN, CDR2 SYDVKM. The CDR3: CASLGQVNTEAFF. CDR3 sequence (DNA): TGTGCCAGCCTTGGACAGGTGAACACTGAAGCTTTCTTT.

The chain employs TRBV2 and TRBJ1-1; D call uncertain. V was clipped by 11 bases and J by 1 base, with 17 bases between them. Looked up from germline, CDR1 is SNHLY and CDR2 is FYNNEI. CDR3 length equals 14 residues. For the CDR3, the DNA is TGTGCCTCTCTGGGGAGGGCTGGGAACACTGAAGCTTTCTTT. It codes for CASLGRAGNTEAFF.

The V call is TRBV18, the J call TRBJ2-7; tentative D call: TRBD2 (5 bases). This CDR3 contains 13 residues. V was clipped by 6 bases and J by 1 base, with 10 bases between them. CDR1 and CDR2 (germline): KGHSH, LQKENI. The CDR3 nucleotides read TGTGCCAGCTCGAGGACTGTATCCTACGAGCAGTACTTC. Translation gives CASSRTVSYEQYF. The variable domain in full, with the rest retrieved from reference TRBV18 and TRBJ2-7, is NAGVMQNPRHLVRRRGQEARLRCSPMKGHSHVYWYRQLPEEGLKFMVYLQKENIIDESGMPKERFSAEFPKEGPSILRIQQVVRGDSAAYFCASSRTVSYEQYFGPGTRLTVT.

CDR3 in amino acids: CASSLGTENTGELFF. In nucleotides, the CDR3 is TGTGCCAGCAGCCTCGGGACAGAGAACACCGGGGAGCTGTTTTTT. The chain has TRBV11-2 and TRBJ2-2, with 7 bases aligning to TRBD1. J gave up 1 base and V 5 bases, and 4 bases lay outside the gene matches. Germline CDR1 and CDR2: SGHAT and FQNNGV. The CDR3 covers 15 residues.

The rearrangement joins TRBV6-4 to TRBJ2-3; TRBD2 aligns across 14 bases. Trimming removed 3 bases from V and 4 bases from J; junction bases left unmatched: 6. The V gene's germline CDR1 is MRHNA and CDR2 SNTAGT. This CDR3 comprises 17 residues. The CDR3 nucleotides are TGTGCCAGCAGTGATGGGACTAGCGGGGGCACGTCAGATACGCAGTATTTT. This gives the protein CASSDGTSGGTSDTQYF.

This sequence joins TRBV3-1 (or the pseudogene TRBV3-2) and TRBJ1-4, with unresolved D. The germline V gene encodes CDR1 LGHDT and CDR2 YNNKEL (reference sequence). The length of the CDR3 is 14 residues. V was cut by 1 base and J by 3 bases, with 6 bases left in between. The CDR3 sequence: CASSQVVANEKLFF. DNA for the CDR3: TGTGCCAGCAGCCAAGTCGTTGCTAATGAAAAACTGTTTTTT.

V and J are TRBV2 and TRBJ1-2; 7 bases are shared with TRBD1. With V trimmed by 7 bases and J by 8 bases, 19 bases remained unmatched. Germline V gene lookup returns CDR1 SNHLY and CDR2 FYNNEI. The CDR3 spans 16 residues. The CDR3 region is CASNLGSGQGVRGYTF. The CDR3 DNA sequence: TGTGCCAGCAACCTGGGAAGCGGGCAGGGGGTGAGGGGCTACACCTTC. Full variable domain (remainder filled in from reference TRBV2 and TRBJ1-2): EPEVTQTPSHQVTQMGQEVILRCVPISNHLYFYWYRQILGQKVEFLVSFYNNEISEKSEIFDDQFSVERPDGSNFTLKIRSTKLEDSAMYFCASNLGSGQGVRGYTFGSGTRLTVV.

J is TRBJ2-1 and V is TRBV5-1; 7 nucleotides match TRBD1. CDR3 length: 12 residues. Germline lookup yields CDR1 SGHRS and CDR2 YFSETQ. The ends lost 5 bases at V and 6 bases at J; junction bases unmatched: 2. The CDR3: CASRNRGNEQFF. The CDR3 bases are TGCGCCAGCAGGAACAGGGGCAATGAGCAGTTCTTC. The variable domain in full, completed from reference TRBV5-1 and TRBJ2-1, reads KAGVTQTPRYLIKTRGQQVTLSCSPISGHRSVSWYQQTPGQGLQFLFEYFSETQRNKGNFPGRFSGRQFSNSRSEMNVSTLELGDSALYLCASRNRGNEQFFGPGTRLTVL.

The chain combines TRBV10-3 with TRBJ1-1; 8 bases align to TRBD1. The CDR3 contains 11 residues. Germline assignment: CDR1 ENHRY and CDR2 SYGVKD. Unmatched junction bases numbered 5, after V lost 10 bases and J lost 7 bases. For the CDR3, the DNA is TGTGCCACCAGAGGACAGGGTGAAGCTTTCTTT. Protein: CATRGQGEAFF.

This clone has just one count. The chain recombines TRBV6-1 with TRBJ2-5; D ambiguous. The germline CDR1 and CDR2 sequences are MNHNS and SASEGT. The CDR3 runs to 14 residues. Trimming took off 1 base at V and 2 bases at J, with 8 bases between the two ends. The CDR3 reads CASSEVRRQETQYF. CDR3 DNA sequence: TGTGCCAGCAGTGAAGTACGCAGGCAAGAGACCCAGTACTTC.

The chain couples TRBV4-1 to TRBJ2-6; 7 nucleotides match TRBD1. Germline values: CDR1 MGHRA, CDR2 YSYEKL. The CDR3 has 16 amino acids. V lost 2 bases, J lost 4 bases, and 5 bases stayed unmatched. CDR3 sequence: CASSQNRGSGANVLTF. CDR3 DNA: TGCGCCAGCAGCCAAAACAGGGGATCGGGGGCCAACGTCCTGACTTTC.

This clone was observed a single time. The chain employs TRBV4-1 and TRBJ2-4, with TRBD1 identical over 10 bases. The CDR3 has 19 amino acids. Germline lookup yields CDR1 MGHRA and CDR2 YSYEKL. V shed 0 bases, J shed 3 bases, and the junction held 11 bases outside the gene matches. CDR3 DNA: TGCGCCAGCAGCCAAGAAGGATACGGACAGGGGGAGGGCAAAAACATTCAGTACTTC. It encodes CASSQEGYGQGEGKNIQYF.

This rearrangement joins TRBV11-3 to TRBJ1-3, with TRBD1 identical over 8 bases. Per the germline V gene, CDR1 is SGHNT and CDR2 is YENEEA. The length of the CDR3 is 15 residues. With 5 bases clipped from V and 4 bases from J, the junction kept 7 bases outside the gene matches. CDR3 nucleotide sequence: TGTGCCAGCAGCCTAAGGACAGGGCTCGGAAACACCATATATTTT. Amino acids: CASSLRTGLGNTIYF. Together with reference TRBV11-3 and TRBJ1-3, the CDR3 gives the full variable domain: EAGVVQSPRYKIIEKKQPVAFWCNPISGHNTLYWYLQNLGQGPELLIRYENEEAVDDSQLPKDRFSAERLKGVDSTLKIQPAELGDSAVYLCASSLRTGLGNTIYFGEGSWLTVV.

This chain uses TRBV12-3 or TRBV12-4 with TRBJ1-3; the D is unclear. V was trimmed by 2 bases and J by 4 bases, leaving 6 bases between them. The CDR3 runs to 13 residues. CDR3 region: CASSLSRGNTIYF. DNA for the CDR3: TGTGCCAGCAGTTTATCGAGGGGAAACACCATATATTTT.

This clone showed up just once. This sequence joins TRBV3-1 (or the pseudogene TRBV3-2) and TRBJ1-2; 9 nucleotides agree with TRBD1. Germline lookup yields CDR1 LGHDT and CDR2 YNNKEL (reference sequence). CDR3 length: 15 residues. The trim removed 3 bases at V and 8 bases at J, leaving 10 bases unmatched. The CDR3 bases are TGTGCCAGCAGCCACCCCGGGACAGGGTCCCCCGGCTACACCTTC. This gives the protein CASSHPGTGSPGYTF.

The rearrangement joins TRBV4-1 to TRBJ1-2; tentative D call: TRBD1 (5 bases). Germline values: CDR1 MGHRA, CDR2 YSYEKL. This CDR3 is built from 13 residues. Trimming took 5 bases from V and 5 from J, leaving 12 bases between them. The CDR3 sequence is CASSIQTDYGYTF. The CDR3 bases are TGCGCCAGCAGCATACAGACAGATTATGGCTACACCTTC.

The V gene is TRBV2, the J gene TRBJ2-2; a possible D gene is TRBD2 (6 bases). The germline CDR1 and CDR2 sequences are SNHLY and FYNNEI. With 2 bases removed from V and 1 base from J, the gap between germline ends came to 11 bases. The CDR3 sequence is 16 residues long. The CDR3 bases are TGTGCCAGCAGTGAAATGGGGGGATGGAACACCGGGGAGCTGTTTTTT. Translated, it gives CASSEMGGWNTGELFF.